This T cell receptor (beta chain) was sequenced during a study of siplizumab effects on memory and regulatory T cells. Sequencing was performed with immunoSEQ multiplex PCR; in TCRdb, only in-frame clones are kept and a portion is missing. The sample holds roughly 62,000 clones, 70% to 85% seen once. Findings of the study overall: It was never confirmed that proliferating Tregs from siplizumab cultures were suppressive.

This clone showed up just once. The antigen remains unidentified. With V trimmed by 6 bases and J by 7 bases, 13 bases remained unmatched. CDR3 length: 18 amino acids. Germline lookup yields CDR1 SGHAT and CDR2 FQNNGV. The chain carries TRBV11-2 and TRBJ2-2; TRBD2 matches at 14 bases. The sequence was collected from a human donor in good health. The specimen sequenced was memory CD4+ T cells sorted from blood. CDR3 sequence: CASRPGTSGGPWDGELFF. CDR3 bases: TGTGCCAGCAGACCCGGGACTAGCGGGGGCCCGTGGGACGGGGAGCTGTTTTTT.